This T cell receptor (beta chain) was identified in a study of blood T cell repertoires in COVID-19. Study context: COVID-19 samples, acute and convalescent, were from the United States, Italy and Spain.

In the study's own analysis: Amplification from reference gene primers served as the basis for estimated nucleated cell counts. Data came from immunoSEQ multiplex PCR; TCRdb stores just in-frame clones and leaves some out. Clone size and the V and J calls come from that table; the DNA yielded D and trimming. This table holds 200,000 to 250,000 clones, 83% found once. CDR3 length: 12 amino acids. Unmatched junction bases numbered 4, after V lost 4 bases and J lost 8 bases. Germline V gives CDR1 GTSNPN, CDR2 SVGIG (reference sequence). The J gene is TRBJ1-4, the V gene TRBV30; TRBD1 matches 7 bases. The clonotype originates from a woman aged 45-59 years who had been exposed to COVID-19. The sequencing input was PBMCs or T cells enriched from blood (not recorded which). Written as DNA, the CDR3 is TGTGCCTGGAACAGGGGAGGAGAAAAACTGTTTTTT. As protein: CAWNRGGEKLFF. Using reference TRBV30 and TRBJ1-4 for the parts outside the CDR3, the full variable domain is SQTIHQWPATLVQPVGSPLSLECTVEGTSNPNLYWYRQAAGRGLQLLFYSVGIGQISSEVPQNLSASRPQDRQFILSSKKLLLSDSGFYLCAWNRGGEKLFFGSGTQLSVL.